This T cell receptor beta chain was identified during a study of cytomegalovirus exposure and HLA in healthy donors. Broader study findings: Another analysis was done later, and it associated 16,951 TCR beta sequences with HLA alleles at 0.05 false discovery rate. The study recorded 160 or so TCR beta chains that were cytomegalovirus-associated.

The CDR3 is made up of 16 amino acids. J lost 1 base, V lost 0 bases, and 5 bases had no gene match. Germline V CDR1 and CDR2: SGHDT, YYEEEE. As concerns this clone: What it binds is unknown.

PCR involved 60 Vbeta and 13 Jbeta primers. The data were produced by immunoSEQ multiplex PCR, yet TCRdb's version contains in-frame clones alone and is incomplete. The profile shows around 120,000 clones, around 67% of them singletons. Sequencing used PBMCs. V usage is TRBV5-6 and J usage is TRBJ2-3; 7 positions match TRBD1. This sequence originates from a woman aged 40 to 49 in good health and CMV-seronegative. CDR3 coding DNA: TGTGCCAGCAGCTTGGGGGCCGGACAGGGCACAGATACGCAGTATTTT. It specifies CASSLGAGQGTDTQYF.